Listed here is a single T cell receptor (beta chain). There is no known antigen for this receptor. Base-call qualities are not available, and no considerably larger clone is one nucleotide away. This record belongs to a study of T cells in Graves' hyperthyroidism and ophthalmopathy (dated 2019 in TCRdb). In the study overall: Peripheral blood samples were taken at initial diagnosis, before any treatment was given. TCR V-J signatures able to tell the groups apart were searched for in a discovery cohort of 100 or so patients, of whom under 45 had Graves' ophthalmopathy and about 60 had stable Graves' hyperthyroidism. Whether ophthalmopathy could be predicted prospectively was tested in an independent validation cohort made up of roughly 19 hyperthyroidism patients plus 17 patients who later progressed to ophthalmopathy. The roughly 90 discovery patients were divided at random into training and test sets in a 7:3 ratio. In addition, the study compared T-cell repertoires in thyroid tissue and in blood from roughly 6 Graves' hyperthyroidism patients. Following sampling, methimazole starting at 30 mg daily was given to hyperthyroidism patients, and high-dose intravenous methylprednisolone was given to ophthalmopathy patients. TCR Vbeta CDR3 sequencing of approximately 140 peripheral blood samples (approximately 44 ophthalmopathy, 75 to 80 hyperthyroidism and roughly 17 progressor patients) is reported in the paper. Findings and caveats that apply to the study as a whole: Sample size was not statistically predetermined, and investigators were not blinded to group allocation. Most expanded thyroid clonotypes (frequency above 0.001) were also detected in blood, suggesting blood repertoires may reflect thyroid immune responses. A model built on a 13 V-J signature distinguished ophthalmopathy from stable hyperthyroidism, reaching roughly 88% sensitivity and under 84% specificity in cross-validation and 80%/75% in testing. In validation, the model predicted progression to ophthalmopathy a median of about 6.5 months before onset, with about 67% sensitivity and 72.22% specificity.

Amplification of TCR beta CDR3 regions was carried out from RNA transcripts. For the first round of RT-PCR on the TCR CDR3, the HTBI primer set was used together with the Qiagen OneStep RT-PCR kit. A second multiplex PCR round built the libraries, followed by size selection and purification. The libraries were sequenced on an Illumina HiSeq2000 using paired-end 100 bp reads. As for the original processing: SOAPnuke was used to process the raw data, with reads discarded if the reads contained adapters or uncalled bases, had a mean Phred below 15, or lacked an exact constant-primer or identifier match. COPE v1.2.5 was used to merge the high-quality paired reads, and each unique nucleotide sequence was defined as a clonotype. MiTCR v1.1 was used to align the clonotypes against IMGT TRBV, TRBD and TRBJ reference segments. The analysis was restricted to V-J combinations with a frequency above 0.0001, which together covered over 99% of the repertoires. A TCS score was defined as the ratio between F50 (clonal expansion) and ExV (chaos), using BLOSUM62-based TCRdist between CDR3 peptides within each V-J. Welch's t-statistics and random forest reduced 500 to 650 V-J features to about 13, which were used in a naive Bayes classifier (R e1071). Using fastp at Q25 and MiXCR, TCRdb reprocessed the public reads and kept productive beta chains. Under each unique CDR3 protein, matching rows form one entry showing the most common genes and DNA. The authors' filters were not applied to this entry. The sample table holds about 250,000 distinct CDR3 sequences, of which approximately 25% were seen once. The ten most abundant clones make up about a third of the sample.

Moderately to severely active disease, a Clinical Activity Score of at least 3, a NOSPECS grade of at least 4, and a duration under 3 months were present in ophthalmopathy patients. Patients with uncontrolled infections, other autoimmune diseases, pregnancy or lactation were excluded. Diagnoses were established on the basis of clinical symptoms, serum thyroxine and TRAb, thyroid ultrasound, and orbital computed tomography. PBMCs were separated from 8 to 10 ml of fresh peripheral blood using Ficoll-Paque density gradient centrifugation. Total RNA was extracted using Trizol reagent, and RNA quality was assessed on an Agilent 2100 Bioanalyzer. The sequenced sample was blood. This clonotype originated in a woman aged 40-49 years with Graves' ophthalmopathy.

The bases read TGTGCCAGCAGAACGACAGGGAGGGACTACGAGCAGTACTTC. The resulting protein is CASRTTGRDYEQYF. The rearranged chain carries TRBV28 and TRBJ2-7, with the D call tentatively TRBD1 or TRBD2, each fitting 7 bases. V and J lose 6 bases and 3 bases, and a span of 15 bases separates them. For CDR1 and CDR2, the germline V gene lists MDHEN and SYDVKM. The CDR3 spans 14 residues, from the cysteine through the phenylalanine. Here the CDR3 DNA is all that survives: 42 bases in frame from base 1.